This T cell receptor (beta chain) appears in the sequencing data of a study of blood T cells in healthy people across ages. The wider study: The template switching approach captured approximately one barcoded beta molecule for every two T cells. Findings of the study overall: Donor CMV status was unknown, possibly confounding expanded clonotype changes.

Drawn from each donor were 7.5 to 10 milliliters of peripheral blood. For the second PCR, which ran for about 6 to 11 cycles, a sample-barcoded 5' primer and a J-beta primer mix were used. Through a template-switch adaptor with 12 random nucleotides, each cDNA molecule received a tag. From the 5' RACE reads, TCRdb called clonotypes with MiXCR, one entry per CDR3 protein. The table lists approximately 810,000 distinct CDR3 sequences, roughly 35% of them singletons. Trimming pared 4 bases from V and 0 bases from J, leaving 16 bases between. The V gene's germline CDR1 is SNHLY and CDR2 FYNNEI. The CDR3 runs to 17 residues. There are a few counts of this clonotype. No antigen is known for it.

The specimen was blood. The clonotype was recovered from a man aged 18 to 30 in good health. The chain is built from TRBV2 and TRBJ2-4; D possibly corresponds to TRBD2 (5 bases). In DNA, the CDR3 is TGTGCCAGCAGTGTTGGTTCGGCAGGACTAGCCAAAAACATTCAGTACTTC. Its protein is CASSVGSAGLAKNIQYF.